This T cell receptor (beta chain) originates from a study of T cell responses to AZD1222 COVID-19 vaccine. The assay was immunoSEQ multiplex PCR, and TCRdb's table has in-frame clones only and misses some. This table holds about 92,000 clones, approximately 91% found once. Study-level results: Spike was spanned by vaccine-associated CD4 TCRs, which were dominant at 160-218 and 743-854.

Trimming took off 4 bases at V and 7 bases at J, with 18 bases between the two ends. Germline loops: CDR1 SGHNT, CDR2 YYREEE (reference sequence). The CDR3 is made up of 14 amino acids. The sample holds one count of this clone. Its cognate antigen is unknown. The chain combines TRBV5-4 with TRBJ2-7; TRBD2 is a possible D gene (6 bases). The source material was peripheral blood, sampled on day 0 of AZD1222 vaccination. This receptor was obtained from an adult in good health. CDR3 DNA sequence: TGTGCCAGCAGCGAAAAGGGGACTCTCGGGGAGCAGTACTTC. Amino acid sequence: CASSEKGTLGEQYF.